Detailed here is one T cell receptor beta chain. Its cognate antigen is unknown. Losses at the gene ends were 8 bases for V and 4 bases for J; bases not matched to a gene: 7. The germline V gene encodes CDR1 MNHNY and CDR2 SVGAGI (reference sequence). The CDR3 is 15 amino acids. Positively selected for CCR7, the CD45RO-negative cells used as naive CD8 cells excluded terminally differentiated effector memory CD45RA+ cells. All donors were healthy HIV-negative adults lacking recent acute infections or vaccinations. DNA at 200 ng, 25,000 to 30,000 T cell genomes, went into sorted-subset replicate PCRs. Method: immunoSEQ multiplex PCR; TCRdb's copy keeps in-frame clones and lacks some. The table records over 2,000,000 clones, around 93% of them present only once. The data belong to a study of shared clonotypes between healthy human individuals. Whole-study results and caveats: Sorted-subset samples were not fully sequenced, rarefaction indicated. Estimated clonotype richness was generally higher in naive than memory subsets.

The clonotype comes from a man younger than 35 in good health. Some clones in this sample may be carry-over from other donors' samples. The rearrangement uses TRBV6-6 and TRBJ2-5, with 13 bases fitting TRBD2. The sample consisted of naive CD8+ T cells from PBMCs. The CDR3 reads CASGGLAGDRETQYF. Written as DNA, the CDR3 is TGTGCCAGCGGTGGACTAGCGGGAGATAGAGAGACCCAGTACTTC.